This TCR beta chain originates from a study of blood T cell repertoires in COVID-19. Across the whole study: Donors in the United States, Italy and Spain gave samples during acute or convalescent COVID-19.

Generated by immunoSEQ multiplex PCR, the TCRdb table keeps only in-frame clones and is missing some. Counted here are about 55,000 clones, around 83% occurring once; the ten biggest clones make up 1.9%. This CDR3 spans 14 amino acids. Germline CDR1 and CDR2: SGHVS and FQNEAQ. Trimming shortened V by 1 base and J by 7 bases, and 14 bases separated the two germline ends. The sequence derives from a woman aged 60-70 years with acute or convalescent COVID-19. The V call is TRBV7-8, the J call TRBJ2-7, with D possibly being TRBD1 (7 bases). The sample consisted of peripheral blood. CDR3 residues: CASSLGQGGGEQYF. Here the CDR3 DNA reads TGTGCCAGCAGCTTAGGGCAGGGGGGCGGAGAGCAGTACTTC.